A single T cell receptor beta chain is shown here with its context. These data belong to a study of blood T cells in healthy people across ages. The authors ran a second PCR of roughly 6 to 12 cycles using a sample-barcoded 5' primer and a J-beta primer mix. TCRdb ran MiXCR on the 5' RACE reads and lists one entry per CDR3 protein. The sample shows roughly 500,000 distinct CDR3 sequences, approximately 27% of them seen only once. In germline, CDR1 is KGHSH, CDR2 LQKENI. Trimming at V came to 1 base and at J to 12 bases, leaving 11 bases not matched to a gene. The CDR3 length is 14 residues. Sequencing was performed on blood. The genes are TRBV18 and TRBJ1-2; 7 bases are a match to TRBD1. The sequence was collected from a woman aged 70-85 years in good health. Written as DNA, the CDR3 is TGTGCCAGCTCACCACTGTTGGCAGGGGGGGCTAACACCTTC. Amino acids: CASSPLLAGGANTF.